A single sample gave rise to the 7 T cell receptor beta chains below, sequenced in a study of blood T cell repertoires in COVID-19 (dated by TCRdb to about 2020). The library was built by means of the immunoSEQ multiplex PCR assay. Imported from immuneACCESS, the table was reduced by TCRdb to in-frame sequences with V and J called. These copies leave out some clones; in studies compared against another copy, an unresolved V gene accounts for under half, and the cause of the remainder is not known. The sample table records 65,000 to 70,000 clones; 80% to 85% of these occur just once. The leading ten clones occupy 4.5% to 5.5% of the sample. Sequencing was done on a sample of peripheral blood. These receptors all come from a woman in her fifties or sixties with acute or convalescent COVID-19.

The CDR3 spells CASSSFRVDMNTEAFF. In DNA, the CDR3 is TGTGCCAGCAGCTCTTTCAGGGTTGACATGAACACTGAAGCTTTCTTT. The rearrangement joins TRBV7-3 to TRBJ1-1; D possibly corresponds to TRBD1 (5 bases). V was cut by 4 bases and J by 0 bases, with 15 bases left in between. CDR1 and CDR2 (germline): SGHTA, FQGTGA. The length of the CDR3 is 16 residues.

This clone was seen only a few times. This chain uses TRBV9 with TRBJ1-2, with D hard to call. Trimming removed 4 bases at V and 7 bases at J, with 8 bases between. CDR3 length: 11 residues. CDR1 and CDR2 (germline): SGDLS, YYNGEE. In DNA, the CDR3 is TGTGCCAGCAGCTCCAGAGGTGGCTACACCTTC. Residues: CASSSRGGYTF.

This rearrangement joins TRBV5-1 to TRBJ2-7; D not resolved. Germline assignment: CDR1 SGHRS and CDR2 YFSETQ. Trimming pared 4 bases from V and 6 bases from J, leaving 11 bases between. The CDR3 loop spans 12 amino acids. CDR3 nucleotide sequence: TGCGCCAGCAGCCACCAGGCCGGCGAGCAGTACTTC. The encoded protein is CASSHQAGEQYF. The full variable domain, with the rest looked up from reference TRBV5-1 and TRBJ2-7, is KAGVTQTPRYLIKTRGQQVTLSCSPISGHRSVSWYQQTPGQGLQFLFEYFSETQRNKGNFPGRFSGRQFSNSRSEMNVSTLELGDSALYLCASSHQAGEQYFGPGTRLTVT.

This sequence joins TRBV21-1 and TRBJ1-2; the DNA was not compared with TRBD1, the D call given in the table. TRBV21-1 corresponds to a pseudogene. This CDR3 is 13 amino acids long. The CDR3, as DNA: TGTGCCAGCAGCAGACAGGGAAGCTATGGCTACACCTTC. Translating it yields CASSRQGSYGYTF.

This chain connects TRBV6-5 to TRBJ1-5, with 7 nucleotides matching TRBD1. CDR1 is MNHEY and CDR2 is SVGAGI in the germline V gene. CDR3 length: 14 amino acids. V gave up 6 bases and J gave up 4 bases; unmatched junction bases: 6. The CDR3 sequence is CASRGTAFNQPQHF. In nucleotides, the CDR3 is TGTGCCAGCAGAGGGACAGCTTTTAATCAGCCCCAGCATTTT.

The chain carries TRBV18 and TRBJ1-1; 8 bases are a match to TRBD1. CDR3 length: 13 residues. Germline CDR1 KGHSH, CDR2 LQKENI. The J segment lost 5 bases and the V segment lost 6 bases, leaving 5 bases of the junction unmatched. For the CDR3, the DNA is TGTGCCAGCTCTGCCAGGGGGCGGACTGAAGCTTTCTTT. Its translation: CASSARGRTEAFF.

J is TRBJ1-2 and V is TRBV19; a possible D gene is TRBD1 (5 bases). This CDR3 has 14 residues. Trimming stripped 3 bases from V and 3 bases from J, with 11 bases between. The germline gives CDR1 LNHDA, CDR2 SQIVND (reference sequence). DNA for the CDR3: TGTGCCAGTAGTATCGGGGGTAGAGACTATGGCTACACCTTC. Translation: CASSIGGRDYGYTF.